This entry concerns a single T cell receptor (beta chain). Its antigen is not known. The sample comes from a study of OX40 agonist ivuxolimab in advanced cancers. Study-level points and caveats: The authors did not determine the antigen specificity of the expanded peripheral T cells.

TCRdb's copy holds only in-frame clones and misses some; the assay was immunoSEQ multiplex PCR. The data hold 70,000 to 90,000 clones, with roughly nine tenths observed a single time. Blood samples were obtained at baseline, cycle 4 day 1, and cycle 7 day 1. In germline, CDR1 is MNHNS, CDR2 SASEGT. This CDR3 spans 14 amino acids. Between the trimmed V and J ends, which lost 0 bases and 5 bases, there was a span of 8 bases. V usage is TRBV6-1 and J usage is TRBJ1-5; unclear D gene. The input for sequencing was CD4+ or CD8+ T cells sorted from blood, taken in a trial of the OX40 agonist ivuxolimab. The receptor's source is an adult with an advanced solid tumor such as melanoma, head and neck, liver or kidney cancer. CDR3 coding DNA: TGTGCCAGCAGTGAAGCTGGACGCTATCAGCCCCAGCATTTT. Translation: CASSEAGRYQPQHF.